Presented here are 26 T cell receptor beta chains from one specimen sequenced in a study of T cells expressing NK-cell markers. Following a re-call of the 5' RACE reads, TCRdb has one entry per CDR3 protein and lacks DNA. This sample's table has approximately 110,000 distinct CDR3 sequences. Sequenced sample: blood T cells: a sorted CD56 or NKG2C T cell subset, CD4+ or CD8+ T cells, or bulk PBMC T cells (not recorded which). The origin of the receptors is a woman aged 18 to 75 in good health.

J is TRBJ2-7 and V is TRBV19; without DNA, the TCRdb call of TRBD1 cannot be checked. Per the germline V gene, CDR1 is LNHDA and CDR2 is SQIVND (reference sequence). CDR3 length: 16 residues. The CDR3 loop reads CASSIPGTASSYEQYF.

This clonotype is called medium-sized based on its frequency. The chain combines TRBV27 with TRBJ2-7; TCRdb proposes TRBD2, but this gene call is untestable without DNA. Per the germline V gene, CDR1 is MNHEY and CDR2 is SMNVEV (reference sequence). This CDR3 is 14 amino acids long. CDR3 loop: CATAPLLSGHEQYF.

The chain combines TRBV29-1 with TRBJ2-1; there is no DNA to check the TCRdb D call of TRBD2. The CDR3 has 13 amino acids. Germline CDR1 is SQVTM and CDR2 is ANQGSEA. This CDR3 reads CSVQGGNYNEQFF.

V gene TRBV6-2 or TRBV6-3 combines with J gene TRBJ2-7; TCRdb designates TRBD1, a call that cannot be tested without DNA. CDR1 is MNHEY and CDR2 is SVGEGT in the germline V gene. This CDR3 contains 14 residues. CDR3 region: CASSYGDTSYEQYF.

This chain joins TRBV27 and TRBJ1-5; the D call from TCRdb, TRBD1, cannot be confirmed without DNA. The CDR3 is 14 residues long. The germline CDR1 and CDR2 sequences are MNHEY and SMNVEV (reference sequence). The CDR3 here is CASGLTGGSQPQHF.

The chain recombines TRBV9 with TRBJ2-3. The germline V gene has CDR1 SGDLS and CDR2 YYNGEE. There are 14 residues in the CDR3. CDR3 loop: CASSVEGGTDTQYF.

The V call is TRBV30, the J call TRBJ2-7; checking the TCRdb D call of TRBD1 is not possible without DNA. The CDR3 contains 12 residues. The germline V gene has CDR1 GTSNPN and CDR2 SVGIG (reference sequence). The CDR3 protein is CAWSATGAEQYF.

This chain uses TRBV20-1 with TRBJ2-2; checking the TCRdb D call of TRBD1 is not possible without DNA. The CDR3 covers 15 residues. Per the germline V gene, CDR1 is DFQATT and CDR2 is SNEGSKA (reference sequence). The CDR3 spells CSASPGETNTGELFF.

The CDR3: CAGSDRVNEKLFF. V usage is TRBV6-6 and J usage is TRBJ1-4; TCRdb outputs TRBD1, but without DNA this stays unchecked. This CDR3 spans 13 amino acids. Germline lookup yields CDR1 MNHNY and CDR2 SVGAGI (reference sequence).

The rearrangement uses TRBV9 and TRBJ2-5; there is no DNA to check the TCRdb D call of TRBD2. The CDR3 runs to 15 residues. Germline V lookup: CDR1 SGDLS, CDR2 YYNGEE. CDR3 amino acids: CASTQGGGAGETQYF. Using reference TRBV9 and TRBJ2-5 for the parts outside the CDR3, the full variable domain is DSGVTQTPKHLITATGQRVTLRCSPRSGDLSVYWYQQSLDQGLQFLIQYYNGEERAKGNILERFSAQQFPDLHSELNLSSLELGDSALYFCASTQGGGAGETQYFGPGTRLLVL.

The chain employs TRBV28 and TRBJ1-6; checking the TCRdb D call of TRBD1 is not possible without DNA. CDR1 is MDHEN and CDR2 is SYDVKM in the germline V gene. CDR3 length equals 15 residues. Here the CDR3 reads CASSAWTGVDSPLHF. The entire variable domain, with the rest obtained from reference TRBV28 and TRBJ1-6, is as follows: DVKVTQSSRYLVKRTGEKVFLECVQDMDHENMFWYRQDPGLGLRLIYFSYDVKMKEKGDIPEGYSVSREKKERFSLILESASTNQTSMYLCASSAWTGVDSPLHFGNGTRLTVT.

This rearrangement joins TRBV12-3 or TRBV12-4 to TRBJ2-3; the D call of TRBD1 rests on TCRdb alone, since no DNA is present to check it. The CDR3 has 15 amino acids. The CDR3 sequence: CASSTPRQDEDTQYF.

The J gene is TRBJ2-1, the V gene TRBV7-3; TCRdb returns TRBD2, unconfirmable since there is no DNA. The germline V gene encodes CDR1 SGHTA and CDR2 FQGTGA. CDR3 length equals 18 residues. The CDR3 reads CASSLTPGGQAGNNEQFF.

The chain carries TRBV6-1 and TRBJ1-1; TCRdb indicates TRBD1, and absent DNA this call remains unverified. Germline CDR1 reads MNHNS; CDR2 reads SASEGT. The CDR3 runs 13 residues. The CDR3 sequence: CASSMTGVTEAFF.

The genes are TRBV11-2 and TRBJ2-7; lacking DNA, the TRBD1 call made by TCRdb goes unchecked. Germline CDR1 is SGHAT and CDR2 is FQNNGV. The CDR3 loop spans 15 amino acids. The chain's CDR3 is CASSLSGPLSYEQYF.

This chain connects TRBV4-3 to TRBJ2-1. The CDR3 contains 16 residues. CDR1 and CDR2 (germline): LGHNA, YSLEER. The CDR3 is CASSQGRGSYENEQFF.

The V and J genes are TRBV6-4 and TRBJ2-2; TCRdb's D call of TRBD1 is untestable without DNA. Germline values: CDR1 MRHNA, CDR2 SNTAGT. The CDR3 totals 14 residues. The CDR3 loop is CASAKTGDTGELFF.

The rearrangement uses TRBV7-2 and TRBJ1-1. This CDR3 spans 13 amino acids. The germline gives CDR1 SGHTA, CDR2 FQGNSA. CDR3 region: CASSLGSATEAFF. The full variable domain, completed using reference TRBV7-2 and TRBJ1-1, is GAGVSQSPSNKVTEKGKDVELRCDPISGHTALYWYRQSLGQGLEFLIYFQGNSAPDKSGLPSDRFSAERTGGSVSTLTIQRTQQEDSAVYLCASSLGSATEAFFGQGTRLTVV.

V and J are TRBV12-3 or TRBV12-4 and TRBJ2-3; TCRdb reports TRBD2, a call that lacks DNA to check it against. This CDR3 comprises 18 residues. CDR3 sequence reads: CASSPSGLAGGWPGAQYF.

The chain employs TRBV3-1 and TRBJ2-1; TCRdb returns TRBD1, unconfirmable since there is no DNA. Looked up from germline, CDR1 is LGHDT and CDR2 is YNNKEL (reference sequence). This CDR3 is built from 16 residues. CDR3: CASSPGDITYYNEQFF.

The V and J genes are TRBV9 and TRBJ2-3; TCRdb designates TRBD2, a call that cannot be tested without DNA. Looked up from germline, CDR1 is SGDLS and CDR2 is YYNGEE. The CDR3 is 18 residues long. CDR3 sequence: CASSSAGGVLTSTDTQYF.

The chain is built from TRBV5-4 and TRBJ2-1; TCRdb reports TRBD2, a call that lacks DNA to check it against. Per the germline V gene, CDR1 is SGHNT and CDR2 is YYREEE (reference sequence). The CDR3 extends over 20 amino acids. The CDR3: CASSLAADRELAGEYNEQFF.

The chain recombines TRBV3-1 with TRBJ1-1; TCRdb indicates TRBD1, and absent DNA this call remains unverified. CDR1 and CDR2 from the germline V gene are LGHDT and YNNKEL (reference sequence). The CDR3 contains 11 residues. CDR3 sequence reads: CASSRDRVAFF. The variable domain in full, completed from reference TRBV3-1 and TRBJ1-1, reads DTAVSQTPKYLVTQMGNDKSIKCEQNLGHDTMYWYKQDSKKFLKIMFSYNNKELIINETVPNRFSPKSPDKAHLNLHINSLELGDSAVYFCASSRDRVAFFGQGTRLTVV.

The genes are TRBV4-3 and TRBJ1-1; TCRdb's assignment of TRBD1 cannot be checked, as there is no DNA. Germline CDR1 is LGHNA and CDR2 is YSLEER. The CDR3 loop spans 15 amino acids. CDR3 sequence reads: CASSQGGGMNTEAFF.

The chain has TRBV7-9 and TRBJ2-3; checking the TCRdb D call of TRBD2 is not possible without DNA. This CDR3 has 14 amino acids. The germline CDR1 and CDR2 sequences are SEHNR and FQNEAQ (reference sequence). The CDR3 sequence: CASSSRDFTDTQYF.

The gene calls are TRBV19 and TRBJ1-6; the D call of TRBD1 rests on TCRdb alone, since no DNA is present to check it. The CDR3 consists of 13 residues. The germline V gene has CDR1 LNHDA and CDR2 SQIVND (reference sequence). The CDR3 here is CASSSTVSSPLHF.